This TCR beta chain came from a study of beta chain features in type 1 diabetes (dated 2018 in TCRdb). Study-wide context: Patients and healthy donors did not differ in mean age, gender distribution, total cell number or subset yield. Across all samples, approximately 100 million sorted cells were examined, and cell number per subset correlated strongly with RNA yield. The study compared TCRB repertoires of sorted circulating CD4+ T cell subsets between recently diagnosed type 1 diabetes patients and matched healthy donors. Naive and central memory subsets were obtained from all 30 or so donors, but regulatory and stem cell-like memory subsets were isolated from only 8 patients and 8 healthy donors. Study-level results and caveats: Shorter templates might have been favored by PCR, but patient and control samples were amplified and corrected together, so both groups would have been affected equally by any skew. Because cDNA was sequenced instead of genomic DNA, highly expressing activated cells could be over-represented, though the groups showed no difference in activation or CD3 levels. Naive, central memory and regulatory TCRB repertoires appeared to be more alike among patients than among healthy donors. In all four CD4+ subsets, TCRB CDR3 length was moderately but significantly shorter in type 1 diabetes patients. Because the HLA sub-analyses included only small numbers of individuals, any influence of HLA type on TCRB rearrangement was left unresolved. At VDJ recombination sites, type 1 diabetes patients had fewer insertions and more deleted nucleotides, which implies abnormalities in thymic rearrangement.

All of the isolated RNA was reverse transcribed with the High Capacity cDNA Reverse Transcription Kit, so expressed TCRB transcripts were sequenced. Deep immunoSEQ sequencing was performed on naive, central memory and regulatory T cell samples, with an average of roughly 3.3 million total reads per sample. Sorted cells were lysed in RLT buffer and RNA was extracted with DNase-treated RNeasy Micro or Mini kits, depending on cell number. To prevent cross-contamination, every cell subset was processed on its own, while patient and healthy donor samples were processed together. The immunoSEQ multiplex PCR was used to amplify TCRB sequences from cDNA, generating 87-bp fragments that spanned the CDR3 region. Sequencing of the amplicons was performed on the Illumina HiSeq platform. On the authors' methods: PCR bias was computationally corrected using synthetic template baselines, reads within Hamming distance 2 were collapsed, and singletons that could not be merged were discarded. Reads were aligned to IMGT to assign V, D and J genes, CDR3 length, and insertions or deletions at six rearrangement sites. Within each subset, clonotype counts were normalized to sorted cell number, and only after that were true diversity and Gini coefficients computed with the tcR R package. The overlap coefficient, calculated on TCRB nucleotide sequences, was used to measure repertoire sharing. In TCRdb, the immuneACCESS table is reduced to in-frame sequences with V and J assigned. These tables do not hold every clone; where another copy was compared, an unresolved V gene accounts for under half, and the others remain unexplained. The D gene and trimming were derived from the DNA, and the V and J assignments and clone size from that table. A total of 95,000 to 150,000 clones appear in this sample, about a sixth of them only once. Clones ranked in the top ten supply 2.3% of the sample.

The germline V gene encodes CDR1 SGDLS and CDR2 YYNGEE. V sheds 2 bases and J sheds 8 bases, leaving 11 bases between their ends. From cysteine to phenylalanine, the CDR3 is 13 amino acids long. Just the 39-base CDR3 DNA is kept, in frame starting at base 1. Each donor gave one peripheral blood draw, averaging approximately 0.12 L, which was collected into heparinised tubes. Using a panel that included CD45RO, CCR7, CD25, CD127, CD95 and CD27, naive, central memory, regulatory and stem cell-like memory CD4+ T cells were sorted on a BD FACSAria II. Purity was above 98% for every sorted population. Right away, PBMCs were isolated by Lymphoprep density gradient centrifugation and were stained directly, with no culture step. Samples were stained and sorted in pairs, with one healthy donor and one patient per experiment, so that batch effects were minimized. Notes on this clone: Its antigen is currently not known. No per-base quality is available; no much larger clone lies one base away.

The V and J genes are TRBV9 and TRBJ2-1, with no confidently assigned D gene. The receptor's source is a man younger than 45 with type 1 diabetes. The sample taken for sequencing was central memory CD4+ T cells from blood. CDR3 reads: CASSVNPMYEQFF. The nucleotide sequence reads as follows: TGTGCCAGCAGCGTTAATCCGATGTATGAGCAGTTCTTC.